The rows below give T cell receptor beta chains drawn from one sample of a study of blood T cell repertoires in COVID-19. Sequencing used immunoSEQ multiplex PCR; TCRdb keeps in-frame clones, though not all of them. The repertoire has some 30,000 clones, roughly 87% of them found once; the top ten carry around 1.8%. Input material: peripheral blood. The source is a middle-aged man with active or convalescent COVID-19. Both conserved end residues are trimmed from each CDR3. The D gene is left open where the match is weak.

V	D	J	CDR3
TRBV20-1	TRBD2	TRBJ2-3	SASLGLHSTDTQY
TRBV6-5	NA	TRBJ1-5	ASSQQDNSNQPQH
TRBV28	NA	TRBJ2-7	ASRGPYYEQY
TRBV29-1	NA	TRBJ2-2	SAGLLNTGELF
TRBV19	TRBD2	TRBJ2-7	ASSTLAGNSYEQY
TRBV11-3	NA	TRBJ1-1	ASSSRGCRERYMNTEAF
TRBV6-6	TRBD1	TRBJ1-6	ASSYDRGVNSPLH
TRBV5-1	TRBD1	TRBJ1-1	ASSLSGGDTEAF
TRBV24-1	NA	TRBJ2-2	ATSDWGGAPNTGELF
TRBV4-1	TRBD1	TRBJ2-5	ASSQESRQGQETQY
TRBV6-2/TRBV6-3	TRBD2	TRBJ2-5	ASSGLVPETQY
TRBV7-3	NA	TRBJ1-5	ASSLGEGQPQH
TRBV10-3	TRBD1	TRBJ1-5	AISESRPGQGFPSNQPQH
TRBV14	NA	TRBJ1-1	ASSQGAGISRYTEAF
TRBV15	NA	TRBJ1-6	ATSREFNSPLH
TRBV2	NA	TRBJ1-6	ASSEAQGVNSPLH
TRBV18	NA	TRBJ2-5	ASSPRVRETQY
TRBV7-2	TRBD1	TRBJ1-6	ASSSPNRGEYSPLH
TRBV28	TRBD1	TRBJ1-2	ASSLLWDRGDGYT
TRBV30	NA	TRBJ1-1	AWSVNIEAF
TRBV19	NA	TRBJ1-6	ASSQRSLSGSPLH
TRBV6-2/TRBV6-3	TRBD2	TRBJ2-2	ASSLLAGVGGELF
TRBV4-2	TRBD2	TRBJ2-1	ASSQDQNSGSSYNEQF
TRBV4-2	TRBD1	TRBJ1-4	ASSQPRDRVREKLF
TRBV12-3/TRBV12-4	NA	TRBJ2-5	ASTNHTRGTQY
TRBV11-3	NA	TRBJ2-2	ASSYGGGTGELF